This TCR beta chain was identified during a study of cytomegalovirus exposure and HLA in healthy donors (TCRdb year 2017). Regarding the complete study: According to an earlier analysis of 550 to 750 of the donors, about 179 million T cells yielded 90 million to 140 million unique TCR beta sequences and about 300 Gb of sequence data. An early release that covered roughly 600 HLA-typed donors contained approximately 300 gigabases of sequencing data and tens of millions of unique TCR sequences. Of the roughly 400 genotyped donors, approximately 82% fell in the genetic ancestry cluster associated with self-reported Caucasian donors. The study aimed to test whether cataloging public T cell receptors could reveal signatures of past pathogen exposure. The study used immunosequencing to profile the T cell repertoires of about 670 subjects and linked those repertoires to cytomegalovirus serostatus. A separate validation cohort of 100 to 150 different subjects was used in addition to the 666-subject first cohort. To predict cytomegalovirus infection status, the study combined high-throughput TCR immunosequencing, statistical association of individual TCRs with disease status, and machine learning. A later analysis re-analyzed previously published TCR beta repertoires from roughly 630 donors and added high-resolution HLA genotyping to study TCR occurrence patterns. Rather than drawing on any new phenotypic data, the later analysis identified candidate immune exposures from TCR beta sequences and the way those sequences occurred across donors. In an earlier analysis of roughly 580 of the donors, high-throughput TCR beta sequencing was used to judge whether each TCR beta V gene segment behaved as functional or pseudogenic. Alongside the repertoire data, information on donor age, sex, ethnicity and CMV serostatus was compiled. Genome-wide SNP genotypes for about 65% of the 666 donors were used in a later genetic analysis, which treated that subset as a discovery cohort. Every repertoire in the discovery cohort had been generated on one and the same sequencing platform. HLA typing covered class I and class II loci at four-digit resolution. The number of typed donors differed by locus: roughly 620-630 for A, B, C, DRB1 and DQB1; 522 for DQA1; some 610 for DPA1; and roughly 470 for DPB1. About five DR-DQ haplotypes were handled as single units for association and clustering, since linkage in the cohort was strong. Among about 390 genotyped donors of the cohort, an average of roughly 240,000 unique TCR beta nucleotide sequences were sequenced per donor, roughly 20% of them non-productive.

Findings and caveats that apply to the study as a whole: The authors suggested that the approach could potentially be extended to other disease states and immunological phenotypes. The only immune exposure information available for the cohort was CMV serostatus. Because HLA typing was unavailable for some donors at each locus, only the typed subset was used in association tests. This cohort had only TCR beta chains sequenced, and the lack of alpha or paired-chain data limited which features could be detected. In vitro tests confirmed that a few of the cytomegalovirus-associated TCR beta chains recognize cytomegalovirus antigens. Strong co-occurrence of HLA alleles, especially DR and DQ, made assigning TCR associations to individual alleles difficult. In the study, 150 to 200 TCR beta chains were listed as associated with cytomegalovirus. The sequencing pipeline was judged likely to have produced a cluster of highly shared sequence variants as a technical artifact. Linkage disequilibrium might explain the correlated functional status among segregating V segments, but an unknown experimental factor could not be excluded. A later analysis found that most CMV-associated TCR beta chains appeared HLA-restricted, with HLA associations seemingly driven largely by CMV exposure. The classifier was reported to diagnose cytomegalovirus status with high specificity and sensitivity in both the original cohort and the validation cohort. Several of the top co-occurrence clusters appeared to be linked to parvovirus B19, influenza, CMV and Epstein-Barr virus, according to a later analysis. In a later analysis, the rate of TCR association differed among HLA loci, with DRB1 alleles having the most associated TCRs and HLA-C alleles having the fewest. V-gene and J-gene trimming of TCR beta chains was associated with a missense DCLRE1C variant in a later genetic analysis, and the association was replicated in an independent cohort. In an earlier analysis of over 550 of the donors, most TCR beta V segments were observed in productive rearrangements about 90% or about 30% of the time, broadly matching IMGT annotations. A later genetic analysis reported fewer N-insertions in productive TCRs among donors in an Asian-associated ancestry cluster than the 666-donor mean. Roughly uniform sequencing depth across donors was assumed in presence/absence analyses, although this assumption may not hold. In a later analysis, 16,951 TCR beta sequences were associated with specific HLA alleles at a false discovery rate of 0.05. In a later analysis, HLA-associated TCR beta chains showed more clonal expansion and lower generation probabilities than non-associated chains that were equally common. A further reported finding was that TCR beta sequences accurately predicted the HLA-A and HLA-B alleles for most subjects in the first cohort. While some public TCRs were present in many individuals, most TCR sequences turned up only very rarely across donors. The earlier analysis of a few hundred of the donors excluded some 16 rarely observed V segments, including chromosome 9 orphons, because counts were too low.

Regarding this clone: Its antigen is not yet known. No base quality values were provided; no much bigger clone lies one nucleotide off.

The receptor library was made with the immunoSEQ multiplex PCR assay. For the multiplex PCR, a mixture combining 60 forward primers for TCR Vbeta segments and 13 reverse primers for TCR Jbeta segments was used. Amplification of the CDR3 region of rearranged TCR beta genes was performed with a multiplex PCR assay on genomic DNA. On the Illumina HiSeq System, the amplified TCR beta libraries were sequenced as 87-base-pair reads. In the paper's pipeline: A later analysis counted about 76 million unique TCR beta chains across the approximately 700 repertoires, and some 11 million of these chains were shared by at least two donors. To remove PCR and sequencing errors, raw reads were error-corrected and collapsed into unique sequences using a nearest-neighbor algorithm that merged closely related sequences. Alignment of CDR3 sequences to IMGT reference sequences was used to assign V, D and J gene segments. For a sequence to be retained, a match of at least six nucleotides was required to both a V gene segment and a J gene segment. A rearrangement counted as productive if the CDR3 had no stop codons and remained in frame with V and J, and every other rearrangement counted as non-productive. Following IMGT convention, CDR3 was defined as the stretch from the second conserved V-encoded cysteine to the conserved J-encoded phenylalanine. The earlier analysis of some 600 of the donors excluded sequences that lacked an unambiguous match to a single V gene segment. An earlier analysis of 587 of the donors called V segments functional above 56.7% productive rearrangements and segregating when the between-donor standard deviation exceeded 5%. A statistical classification framework was built to diagnose cytomegalovirus status from the catalog of TCR beta chain sequences. A later analysis assigned V and J genes by comparing TCR nucleotide sequences with IMGT/GENE-DB human TR gene sequences. In a later analysis, CDR3 sequences and most-parsimonious VDJ recombination scenarios were assigned using the TCRdist pipeline. In a later analysis, each TCR beta chain was defined by its CDR3 amino acid sequence together with its V-gene family, and reads without a unique V-gene family were excluded. A later analysis removed 600 or so highly shared, low-generation-probability nucleotide sequences to deal with suspected cross-contamination and a sequencing artifact. For each public chain, a later analysis derived a clonal expansion index from normalized ranks of inferred template counts within each repertoire. In a later analysis, generation probabilities were computed with a VDJ recombination model fitted to out-of-frame rearrangements, and the resulting probabilities were checked against IGoR. In a later analysis, hypergeometric tests were used to score TCR-TCR, TCR-HLA and TCR-CMV co-occurrence, with a repertoire-size bias correction applied to TCR pairs. To estimate false discovery rates, a later analysis permuted the HLA or CMV assignments 20 times. A later analysis grouped co-occurring TCRs with DBSCAN, adding TCRdist sequence similarity when clustering within HLA-allele-positive subsets. Repertoires with fewer than 30,000 or more than 120,000 public chains, plus five repertoires with anomalous nucleotide sharing, were excluded from co-occurrence clustering. Drawn from immuneACCESS, this table holds only the in-frame rearrangements with V and J called that TCRdb kept. Clones are partly lost; checked studies trace under half to an unresolved V gene and leave the rest unexplained. For V, J and clone size, that table is used; D and trimming come from the DNA. The sample has about 140,000 clones on record, about 86% of them singletons. Together, the top ten hold roughly 4% of the sample.

The cohort was made up of 650 to 700 healthy bone marrow donors. At the time of sampling, all cohort members were nominally healthy, though unrecorded immune exposures were likely present. The donor tested CMV seropositive and was one of the 289 seropositive cohort members. Every donor gave a peripheral blood sample, and the peripheral blood mononuclear cells from that sample were used for TCR beta sequencing. The Qiagen DNeasy Blood Extraction Kit was used to extract genomic DNA from the blood cell samples. The receptor was isolated from a man in his forties or fifties in good health and CMV-seropositive. Specimen: PBMCs.

The nucleotide sequence reads TGTGCCAGTAGTATAGATCATGGGGCGCGAGAGACCCAGTACTTC. Translated, it gives CASSIDHGARETQYF. The chain couples TRBV19 to TRBJ2-5; matching of 5 bases hints at TRBD1 as the D gene. The CDR3, from cysteine to phenylalanine, totals 15 residues. Only the CDR3 portion is preserved as DNA: 45 bases, with reading frame beginning at the first base. The junction shows trimming of 0 bases on V and 4 bases on J, plus 12 bases between the germline ends. Sequences LNHDA (CDR1) and SQIVND (CDR2) are obtained from the germline V gene (reference sequence).